This T cell receptor (beta chain) was identified during a study of blood T cell repertoires in COVID-19. About the research overall: Specimens from acute and convalescent COVID-19 originated in the United States, Italy and Spain.

This CDR3 has 16 amino acids. The germline V gene has CDR1 MNHEY and CDR2 SMNVEV (reference sequence). V trimming: 4 bases; J trimming: 0 bases; junction bases outside the gene matches: 3. Authors' data handling: It was from reference gene primer amplification that nucleated cell counts were estimated. Data came from immunoSEQ multiplex PCR; TCRdb stores just in-frame clones and leaves some out. V, J and clone size are taken as reported in that table, and D and trimming were inferred from the DNA itself. Of about 260,000 clones listed, 88% are singletons. This chain links TRBV27 with TRBJ1-6, with 7 bases matching TRBD1. The receptor's source is a man aged 55 to 70 who had recovered from COVID-19. Sample: peripheral blood. CDR3 residues: CASSSQGSSYNSPLHF. CDR3 coding DNA: TGTGCCAGCAGTTCACAGGGGAGCTCCTATAATTCACCCCTCCACTTT.